Listed below are T cell receptor beta chains from one sample, sequenced in a study of T cells after posttransplantation cyclophosphamide. Only in-frame clones appear in the TCRdb table, and some are missing; sequencing was by immunoSEQ multiplex PCR. The sample is made up of tens of thousands of clones, none counted only once. Sequencing was carried out using PBMCs. These receptors originate from a man aged 40-50 years in good health, CMV-negative, and a related stem cell transplant donor. Each CDR3 is given with its conserved first and last residue. The D gene is left open where the match is weak. Size values are once, few and many counts, or a class for expanded clones, and some rows have none.

cdr3_nt: TGTGCCAGTAGTATCCGGGAGGGGCTCTACGAGCAGTACTTC
cdr3_aa: CASSIREGLYEQYF
clone_size: many
d_call: TRBD2
v_call: TRBV19
j_call: TRBJ2-7

cdr3_nt: TGTGCCAGCAGTATTGGGACTTTACACTATACTTACAATGAGCAGTTCTTC
cdr3_aa: CASSIGTLHYTYNEQFF
clone_size: many
d_call: NA
v_call: TRBV28
j_call: TRBJ2-1

cdr3_nt: TGTGCCAGCAGTGAGAGGGCAGGCGAGCAGTACTTC
cdr3_aa: CASSERAGEQYF
clone_size: many
d_call: NA
v_call: TRBV28
j_call: TRBJ2-7

cdr3_nt: TGTGCCACCCTCCCTACTAGCGGGACGAACACCGGGGAGCTGTTTTTT
cdr3_aa: CATLPTSGTNTGELFF
clone_size: NA
d_call: TRBD2
v_call: TRBV27
j_call: TRBJ2-2

cdr3_nt: TGTGCCAGCAGCGTACAACCGGGACTAGCGGGAGGGTATGAGCAGTTCTTC
cdr3_aa: CASSVQPGLAGGYEQFF
clone_size: many
d_call: TRBD2
v_call: TRBV9
j_call: TRBJ2-1

cdr3_nt: TGTGCCTGGAGTTCAATTCGGACATATGGGGGACTCCTCTCTGGGGCCAACGTCCTGACTTTC
cdr3_aa: CAWSSIRTYGGLLSGANVLTF
clone_size: many
d_call: NA
v_call: TRBV30
j_call: TRBJ2-6

cdr3_nt: TGTGCCTGGCGTCCCGGGACAGGGAGTGAGAGGGATACGCAGTATTTT
cdr3_aa: CAWRPGTGSERDTQYF
clone_size: many
d_call: TRBD1
v_call: TRBV30
j_call: TRBJ2-3

cdr3_nt: TGTGCCTGGGCGGGACTCCCGGGGACCCAGTACTTC
cdr3_aa: CAWAGLPGTQYF
clone_size: many
d_call: NA
v_call: TRBV30
j_call: TRBJ2-5

cdr3_nt: TGCGCCAGCAGCCAAGATTTTAGGGGGCTTGAGACCCAGTACTTC
cdr3_aa: CASSQDFRGLETQYF
clone_size: many
d_call: TRBD1
v_call: TRBV4-3
j_call: TRBJ2-5

cdr3_nt: TGTGCCAGCAGCTTACAGGGTCGCACAGATACGCAGTATTTT
cdr3_aa: CASSLQGRTDTQYF
clone_size: many
d_call: NA
v_call: TRBV5-6
j_call: TRBJ2-3

cdr3_nt: TGTGCCAGCAGTCCTCTGAGTGATGGCTACACCTTC
cdr3_aa: CASSPLSDGYTF
clone_size: many
d_call: NA
v_call: TRBV28
j_call: TRBJ1-2

cdr3_nt: TGTGCCATCAGTGAGGGGACTAGCGGGTACAATGAGCAGTTCTTC
cdr3_aa: CAISEGTSGYNEQFF
clone_size: many
d_call: TRBD2
v_call: TRBV10-3
j_call: TRBJ2-1

cdr3_nt: TGTGCCAGCAGTGAATTAGCGGGGTTCGGGGAGACCCAGTACTTC
cdr3_aa: CASSELAGFGETQYF
clone_size: many
d_call: TRBD2
v_call: TRBV6-1
j_call: TRBJ2-5

cdr3_nt: TGTGCCAGCAGCGAATCGACAGGGACTTCCTACGAGCAGTACTTC
cdr3_aa: CASSESTGTSYEQYF
clone_size: NA
d_call: NA
v_call: TRBV2
j_call: TRBJ2-7

cdr3_nt: TGCAGCGTTGATAGGACTCCCCCGATACGGTGGGATGAAAAACTGTTTTTT
cdr3_aa: CSVDRTPPIRWDEKLFF
clone_size: many
d_call: NA
v_call: TRBV29-1
j_call: TRBJ1-4

cdr3_nt: TGTGCCAGTAGTTCACGGACAGGGAGGGGGGTCAATGAGCAGTTCTTC
cdr3_aa: CASSSRTGRGVNEQFF
clone_size: many
d_call: NA
v_call: TRBV19
j_call: TRBJ2-1

cdr3_nt: TGTGCCTGGACTAGCGGGAGGGCCTATATTGGGGCCAACGTCCTGACTTTC
cdr3_aa: CAWTSGRAYIGANVLTF
clone_size: many
d_call: TRBD2
v_call: TRBV30
j_call: TRBJ2-6

cdr3_nt: TGTGCCAGCAGCTTAGAAGCGGACTATAGCACAGATACGCAGTATTTT
cdr3_aa: CASSLEADYSTDTQYF
clone_size: many
d_call: NA
v_call: TRBV7-8
j_call: TRBJ2-3

cdr3_nt: TGTGCCAGCAGCTTAACGCCAGCGCTAGATACGCAGTATTTT
cdr3_aa: CASSLTPALDTQYF
clone_size: many
d_call: NA
v_call: TRBV11-2
j_call: TRBJ2-3

cdr3_nt: TGTGCCAGCAGCCAGGACAGGGCTAGCGATCAGCCCCAGCATTTT
cdr3_aa: CASSQDRASDQPQHF
clone_size: many
d_call: TRBD1
v_call: TRBV4-2
j_call: TRBJ1-5

cdr3_nt: TGTGCCAGCAGTTTCCGGGACAGGGACCTCTATGGCTACACCTTC
cdr3_aa: CASSFRDRDLYGYTF
clone_size: many
d_call: TRBD1
v_call: TRBV27
j_call: TRBJ1-2

cdr3_nt: TGTGCCAGCAGCTTCGCCCAGGGGAGTTCACCCCTCCACTTT
cdr3_aa: CASSFAQGSSPLHF
clone_size: many
d_call: NA
v_call: TRBV7-9
j_call: TRBJ1-6

cdr3_nt: TGCGCCAGCAGCCAAGCCGGGAATGAGCAGTTCTTC
cdr3_aa: CASSQAGNEQFF
clone_size: many
d_call: NA
v_call: TRBV4-1
j_call: TRBJ2-1

cdr3_nt: TGTGCCAGCAGTTCCCCCGACAAGGAAACTTTCTTT
cdr3_aa: CASSSPDKETFF
clone_size: many
d_call: NA
v_call: TRBV2
j_call: TRBJ1-1

cdr3_nt: TGTGCCAGGACTCTAGCAACCAACGACAATGAGCAGTTCTTC
cdr3_aa: CARTLATNDNEQFF
clone_size: many
d_call: NA
v_call: TRBV25-1
j_call: TRBJ2-1

cdr3_nt: TGTGCCAGCAGTGCTCCCGGGACTAGCGGGACCACCGGGGAGCTGTTTTTT
cdr3_aa: CASSAPGTSGTTGELFF
clone_size: many
d_call: TRBD2
v_call: TRBV6-4
j_call: TRBJ2-2

cdr3_nt: TGTGCCTGGAGTAGGGGCGCCGGCACTGAAGCTTTCTTT
cdr3_aa: CAWSRGAGTEAFF
clone_size: many
d_call: NA
v_call: TRBV30
j_call: TRBJ1-1

cdr3_nt: TGTGCCAGCAGTGAACAGCCACAGGGGGCAAATACTGAAGCTTTCTTT
cdr3_aa: CASSEQPQGANTEAFF
clone_size: many
d_call: TRBD1
v_call: TRBV6-1
j_call: TRBJ1-1

cdr3_nt: TGTGCCAGCAGTTCGATACTAGCGGGGGTTACCGGGGAGCTGTTTTTT
cdr3_aa: CASSSILAGVTGELFF
clone_size: many
d_call: TRBD2
v_call: TRBV7-9
j_call: TRBJ2-2

cdr3_nt: TGTGCCAGCAGCCTATCCTCCTCGCGGTGGCCGGGGTACTACGAGCAGTACTTC
cdr3_aa: CASSLSSSRWPGYYEQYF
clone_size: many
d_call: NA
v_call: TRBV14
j_call: TRBJ2-7

cdr3_nt: TGTGCCAGCAGCCAAGTGAGGGGGCAAGCTAACTATGGCTACACCTTC
cdr3_aa: CASSQVRGQANYGYTF
clone_size: many
d_call: TRBD1
v_call: TRBV4-2
j_call: TRBJ1-2

cdr3_nt: TGCGCCAGCAGCCAAACTAGCTGGGGACAGGGAGTACCTGGGGCCAACGTCCTGACTTTC
cdr3_aa: CASSQTSWGQGVPGANVLTF
clone_size: many
d_call: TRBD1
v_call: TRBV4-1
j_call: TRBJ2-6

cdr3_nt: TGCGCCAGCAGCCAAGAGGCCGGACAGTCCTACGAGCAGTACTTC
cdr3_aa: CASSQEAGQSYEQYF
clone_size: many
d_call: NA
v_call: TRBV4-1
j_call: TRBJ2-7

cdr3_nt: TGTGCCAGCAGCGGAACTAGCACAGATACGCAGTATTTT
cdr3_aa: CASSGTSTDTQYF
clone_size: many
d_call: NA
v_call: TRBV9
j_call: TRBJ2-3

cdr3_nt: TGTGCCAGCAGTCAAAGCGGGGGGAATGAAAAACTGTTTTTT
cdr3_aa: CASSQSGGNEKLFF
clone_size: many
d_call: NA
v_call: TRBV27
j_call: TRBJ1-4

cdr3_nt: TGTGCCAGCAGTTCCCCCGACTTCAACCAGCACGTCGCCTTTGAAGCTTTCTTT
cdr3_aa: CASSSPDFNQHVAFEAFF
clone_size: many
d_call: NA
v_call: TRBV28
j_call: TRBJ1-1

cdr3_nt: TGTGCCAGCAGCCCTTACGGGAGAATCTACGAGCAGTACTTC
cdr3_aa: CASSPYGRIYEQYF
clone_size: many
d_call: NA
v_call: TRBV28
j_call: TRBJ2-7

cdr3_nt: TGTGCCAGCAGTGATGAGCGGGACTCCTACGAGCAGTACTTC
cdr3_aa: CASSDERDSYEQYF
clone_size: many
d_call: TRBD2
v_call: TRBV6-1
j_call: TRBJ2-7

cdr3_nt: TGTGCCAGCAGCTTATTGGCGGCGGCGCCGGAGCAGTACTTC
cdr3_aa: CASSLLAAAPEQYF
clone_size: many
d_call: NA
v_call: TRBV11-2
j_call: TRBJ2-7

cdr3_nt: TGTGCCAGCAGCCAATTACTCTCTGGTAGTCAGCCCCAGCATTTT
cdr3_aa: CASSQLLSGSQPQHF
clone_size: many
d_call: NA
v_call: TRBV16
j_call: TRBJ1-5

cdr3_nt: TGTGCCAGCAGCCCGCGGGGACAGGAGGCGGCCGGGGAGCTGTTTTTT
cdr3_aa: CASSPRGQEAAGELFF
clone_size: many
d_call: TRBD1
v_call: TRBV5-4
j_call: TRBJ2-2

cdr3_nt: TGTGCCAGCACTGGGACTAGCGGGGGCCAGGACTACGAGCAGTACTTC
cdr3_aa: CASTGTSGGQDYEQYF
clone_size: NA
d_call: TRBD2
v_call: TRBV28
j_call: TRBJ2-7

cdr3_nt: TGTGCCAGCAGTTTATCGCGGGGTGACGAGCAGTACTTC
cdr3_aa: CASSLSRGDEQYF
clone_size: many
d_call: NA
v_call: TRBV27
j_call: TRBJ2-7

cdr3_nt: TGTGCCAGCAGTCAAGCCGGCGGGGGCAGGGCAGATACGCAGTATTTT
cdr3_aa: CASSQAGGGRADTQYF
clone_size: NA
d_call: NA
v_call: TRBV27
j_call: TRBJ2-3

cdr3_nt: TGCGCCAGCAGCTTGCACGGGAACTCTGGGGCCAACGTCCTGACTTTC
cdr3_aa: CASSLHGNSGANVLTF
clone_size: many
d_call: NA
v_call: TRBV5-1
j_call: TRBJ2-6

cdr3_nt: TGTGCCAGCAGCTTTGGCGCCGGAGGAGGAGAGACCCAGTACTTC
cdr3_aa: CASSFGAGGGETQYF
clone_size: many
d_call: NA
v_call: TRBV13
j_call: TRBJ2-5

cdr3_nt: TGTGCCTGGAACCTTGACAGCCAAGAGACCCAGTACTTC
cdr3_aa: CAWNLDSQETQYF
clone_size: many
d_call: NA
v_call: TRBV30
j_call: TRBJ2-5

cdr3_nt: TGTGCCATCGGGGGGACTAGCGGTACCCAAGAGACCCAGTACTTC
cdr3_aa: CAIGGTSGTQETQYF
clone_size: many
d_call: TRBD2
v_call: TRBV10-3
j_call: TRBJ2-5

cdr3_nt: TGTGCCAGCAGTTCCCCCTTGAGTAGCGGGAGGGCTCACGAGCAGTACTTC
cdr3_aa: CASSSPLSSGRAHEQYF
clone_size: many
d_call: TRBD2
v_call: TRBV28
j_call: TRBJ2-7

cdr3_nt: TGTGCCAGCAGGAAGACAGACCCCTATGGCTACACCTTC
cdr3_aa: CASRKTDPYGYTF
clone_size: many
d_call: NA
v_call: TRBV7-9
j_call: TRBJ1-2

cdr3_nt: TGTGCCAGCAGCTTCCGACAGGGTCCCACAGATACGCAGTATTTT
cdr3_aa: CASSFRQGPTDTQYF
clone_size: many
d_call: TRBD1
v_call: TRBV5-4
j_call: TRBJ2-3